Sequencing of this T cell receptor beta chain was carried out in a study of tumor-infiltrating lymphocytes in primary liver carcinoma. A remark on this clonotype: One junction end disagrees with the germline gene, perhaps due to a read error.

Bulk tissue was left unsorted, and RNA and DNA were co-extracted from around 18-30 mg of it. The V gene's germline CDR1 is MNHNS and CDR2 SASEGT. CDR3 length: 14 residues. Using a constant-region primer together with ProtoScript II reverse transcriptase, TCR beta cDNA was made from roughly 500 ng of total RNA. For TCR beta, libraries were produced by three nested multiplex PCR rounds using slightly modified ARM-PCR. Both of the initial two PCR rounds ran for approximately 11 cycles and employed TRBV1-TRBV30 forward primers alongside a C-beta reverse primer. Each CDR3 protein is one row after TCRdb ran MiXCR on the multiplex PCR reads. The sample holds about 200,000 distinct CDR3 sequences; 70% to 90% are singletons and the top ten take 15% to 20%.

The sample was tumor tissue from primary liver carcinoma. This clonotype was sampled from a middle-aged man with primary liver carcinoma and hepatitis B virus infection. V is TRBV6-1 and J is TRBJ2-4; TRBD1 might be the D (6 bases). The CDR3: CANSAQGTQNIQYF. CDR3 DNA sequence: TGTGCCAACAGTGCTCAGGGGACGCAAAACATTCAGTACTTC.